The sequence of this T cell receptor (beta chain) was determined in a study of blood T cells in healthy people across ages. Alongside a J-beta primer mix, a sample-barcoded 5' primer served in a second PCR lasting roughly 6 to 11 cycles. TCRdb re-derived calls from the 5' RACE reads in MiXCR, one entry per CDR3 protein. This table holds 700,000 to 850,000 distinct CDR3 sequences, around 36% found once. The table lists this clonotype with a few counts. The CDR3 has 14 residues. Germline assignment: CDR1 SEHNR and CDR2 FQNEAQ (reference sequence). Trimming removed 5 bases from V and 8 bases from J; junction bases left unmatched: 6.

The chain employs TRBV7-9 and TRBJ1-6, with 7 positions matching TRBD1. This TCR derives from a man younger than 35 in good health. Sequenced sample: blood. CDR3 loop: CASSPEQGYSPLHF. The CDR3 DNA follows: TGTGCCAGCAGCCCAGAACAGGGGTATTCACCCCTCCACTTT. The full variable domain, its missing parts supplied by reference TRBV7-9 and TRBJ1-6, is DTGVSQNPRHKITKRGQNVTFRCDPISEHNRLYWYRQTLGQGPEFLTYFQNEAQLEKSRLLSDRFSAERPKGSFSTLEIQRTEQGDSAMYLCASSPEQGYSPLHFGNGTRLTVT.